This T cell receptor beta chain was retrieved from a study of blood T cell repertoires in COVID-19 (dated by TCRdb to about 2020). Background on the whole study: Samples covering the acute and convalescent phases of COVID-19 were provided by collaborators in the United States, Italy and Spain. The samples were drawn from the first 160 participants of the ongoing ImmuneRACE study and from 1,254 subjects provided by 6 global collaborators. The prospective study material was composed of cDNA or gDNA derived from T cells, B-cell-depleted T cells, or PBMCs. Where available, HLA class I and class II types were taken from metadata supplied by the sample provider and were not determined by assay-based typing. The repertoires were released in a freely available public database meant as a resource for research on the immune response to SARS-CoV-2. Nearly every sample came with metadata listing a de-identified subject ID, COVID-19 status, age in years and sex. Deeply sampled blood TCRbeta repertoires from subjects exposed to, actively infected with, or recovered from COVID-19 were included in the dataset. What the study reported, not specific to this receptor: The amount of clinical and demographic metadata varied by source and participant and was provided uncurated.

CDR1 and CDR2 (SEHNR, FQNEAQ) derive from the germline V gene (reference sequence). CDR3 length: 15 amino acids, cysteine to phenylalanine. Only CDR3 DNA is held: 45 bases, read in frame from base 1. Deletion took 5 bases off V and 5 bases off J, with a span of 15 bases between the germline ends. Turning to this clone: Its cognate antigen has yet to be identified. Nothing much larger sits one base from this clone, and base qualities are not available.

The immunoSEQ Assay, a bias-controlled multiplex PCR, was used to amplify TCRbeta CDR3 regions from genomic DNA. The original pipeline was this. Nucleated cell counts per sample were estimated from amplification of reference gene primers within the assay. To quantify the absolute abundance of each unique TCRbeta CDR3 rearrangement, sequence reads were collapsed and filtered. For each sample, productive Simpson clonality was calculated by taking the square root of Simpson's diversity index across productive rearrangements. In its TCRdb copy, this immuneACCESS table keeps in-frame sequences only and misses some clones. Where compared with another copy, unresolved V genes explain less than half of these, and the others have no known cause. The D gene and trimming were derived from the DNA, and the V and J assignments and clone size from that table. The sample contains about 120,000 clones, under 75% of them found a single time. The top ten clonotypes cover about 7.1% of the sample.

Whole blood was collected in K2EDTA tubes by collaborating institutions according to the institutions' own protocols. Collaborator samples were shipped for TCRbeta analysis as frozen whole blood, isolated PBMCs, or DNA extracted from either sample type. The sample comprised peripheral blood. The chain is assembled from TRBV7-9 and TRBJ1-4; a tentative D call is TRBD1 (6 bases match). The source of this sequence is an older woman with acute or convalescent COVID-19. The CDR3 protein is CASSQGTKSNEKLFF. The DNA is TGTGCCAGCAGCCAGGGGACAAAGAGCAATGAAAAACTGTTTTTT.